These T cell receptor beta chains were read from a single sample in a study of T cell changes during pregnancy in multiple sclerosis. Clones were sequenced by immunoSEQ multiplex PCR, and TCRdb holds only the in-frame ones, with some missing. The table records fewer than 85,000 clones, 92% of them present only once. The input for sequencing was peripheral blood, taken in the first trimester of pregnancy. These receptors originate from a female donor in good health, enrolled as a control in a pregnancy study. Both conserved end residues are part of each CDR3. The D gene is left open where the match is weak. A clone size is listed for some rows: how often the clone was seen (once, few, many), or a class if it is expanded.

d_call	v_call	clone_size	j_call	cdr3_aa	cdr3_nt
TRBD2	TRBV5-6	-	TRBJ2-4	CASSFGLAGYIQYF	TGTGCCAGCAGCTTCGGACTAGCGGGATACATTCAGTACTTC
TRBD1	TRBV5-1	-	TRBJ2-7	CASSFRPTGTYEQYF	TGCGCCAGCAGCTTCCGCCCGACAGGGACCTACGAGCAGTACTTC
-	TRBV5-4	-	TRBJ2-2	CASSSAEAVGGTGELFF	TGTGCCAGCAGCTCCGCTGAGGCGGTAGGGGGAACCGGGGAGCTGTTTTTT
-	TRBV5-1	-	TRBJ2-7	CASSLNPGLYYEQYF	TGCGCCAGCAGCTTGAACCCGGGACTTTACTACGAGCAGTACTTC
-	TRBV28	-	TRBJ2-7	CASSRLVGPKGYEQYF	TGTGCCAGCAGCCGACTAGTTGGCCCGAAGGGCTACGAGCAGTACTTC
-	TRBV27	-	TRBJ2-7	CASSLVSNDYEQYF	TGTGCCAGCAGTTTGGTGAGCAACGACTACGAGCAGTACTTC
-	TRBV19	-	TRBJ2-1	CASSSGQYNEQFF	TGTGCCAGTAGTTCGGGTCAGTACAATGAGCAGTTCTTC
-	TRBV5-4	-	TRBJ2-1	CASSVFSVFDYNEQFF	TGTGCCAGCAGCGTGTTCAGTGTTTTCGACTACAATGAGCAGTTCTTC
TRBD1	TRBV5-6	-	TRBJ1-5	CASSWGQASNQPQHF	TGTGCCAGCAGCTGGGGACAGGCTAGCAATCAGCCCCAGCATTTT
-	TRBV28	once	TRBJ2-7	CASSLYGYEQYF	TGTGCCAGCAGTTTATACGGGTACGAGCAGTACTTC
-	TRBV6-5	-	TRBJ1-1	CASSYSGGLETEAFF	TGTGCCAGCAGTTACTCGGGGGGGCTGGAGACTGAAGCTTTCTTT
-	TRBV2	-	TRBJ2-1	CASRGRSGGSYNEQFF	TGTGCCAGCAGGGGTCGTAGCGGAGGCTCCTACAATGAGCAGTTCTTC
-	TRBV6-1	-	TRBJ2-7	CASSEAGFSYEQYF	TGTGCCAGCAGTGAGGCCGGGTTCTCCTACGAGCAGTACTTC
TRBD2	TRBV29-1	once	TRBJ2-1	CSVAQREPLNEQFF	TGCAGCGTCGCCCAGCGGGAACCCCTCAATGAGCAGTTCTTC
-	TRBV2	-	TRBJ2-5	CASKSGEETQYF	TGTGCCAGCAAAAGCGGTGAAGAGACCCAGTACTTC
-	TRBV20-1	-	TRBJ2-5	CSARHVETQYF	TGCAGTGCGCGCCACGTAGAGACCCAGTACTTC
-	TRBV6-5	-	TRBJ2-1	CASSYPPDNEQFF	TGTGCCAGCAGTTACCCGCCGGACAATGAGCAGTTCTTC
TRBD2	TRBV5-4	once	TRBJ2-5	CASSLPLAAQETQYF	TGTGCCAGCAGCCTTCCTCTAGCGGCCCAAGAGACCCAGTACTTC
TRBD2	TRBV18	-	TRBJ2-1	CASSSLAGAYNEQFF	TGTGCCAGCTCGTCTCTAGCGGGAGCGTACAATGAGCAGTTCTTC
-	TRBV21-1	-	TRBJ2-5	CASSKQGYSQETQYF	TGTGCCAGCAGCAAACAGGGTTATAGTCAAGAGACCCAGTACTTC
TRBD1	TRBV7-9	-	TRBJ2-7	CASSRTGGSYEQYF	TGTGCCAGCAGCCGGACAGGGGGTTCCTACGAGCAGTACTTC
-	TRBV19	-	TRBJ2-1	CASKGSGLNYNEQFF	TGTGCCAGTAAGGGATCAGGGCTAAACTACAATGAGCAGTTCTTC
TRBD2	TRBV25-1	-	TRBJ2-1	CASSVLAGDGNEQFF	TGTGCCAGCAGTGTTTTAGCGGGAGATGGAAATGAGCAGTTCTTC
-	TRBV4-1	-	TRBJ1-4	CASSRALNEKLFF	TGCGCCAGCAGCCGGGCCCTTAATGAAAAACTGTTTTTT
TRBD2	TRBV28	-	TRBJ2-2	CASSFTSGKRVGELFF	TGTGCCAGCAGTTTCACTAGCGGGAAAAGGGTCGGGGAGCTGTTTTTT
-	TRBV18	-	TRBJ2-7	CASSLRTDREQYF	TGTGCCAGCTCACTCAGGACAGACAGAGAGCAGTACTTC
-	TRBV4-1	-	TRBJ2-5	CASSRIRGQETQYF	TGCGCCAGCAGCCGAATCAGGGGCCAAGAGACCCAGTACTTC
TRBD2	TRBV5-8	few	TRBJ2-3	CASSDRDYLTDTQYF	TGTGCCAGCAGCGACCGGGACTACCTCACAGATACGCAGTATTTT
-	TRBV11-2	-	TRBJ2-7	CASSLVGRVYEQYF	TGTGCCAGCAGCTTAGTCGGCAGGGTGTACGAGCAGTACTTC
-	TRBV6-1	-	TRBJ1-2	CASTFRRQLNYGYTF	TGTGCCAGCACATTCCGAAGACAGCTTAACTATGGCTACACCTTC
-	TRBV19	-	TRBJ1-2	CASRGAGFSGGYTF	TGTGCCAGTCGCGGAGCGGGATTTTCGGGCGGCTACACCTTC
-	TRBV6-1	-	TRBJ2-1	CASSARDWKLHNEQFF	TGTGCCAGCAGTGCCCGGGACTGGAAATTACACAATGAGCAGTTCTTC
-	TRBV4-1	-	TRBJ2-7	CASSHMLSRTGGGKQYF	TGCGCCAGCAGCCATATGCTATCCCGGACAGGCGGGGGGAAGCAGTACTTC
TRBD1	TRBV5-4	-	TRBJ1-2	CASSLEPGGVQGYTF	TGTGCCAGCAGCTTGGAACCAGGGGGCGTTCAAGGCTACACCTTC
-	TRBV5-1	-	TRBJ2-5	CASSLEGRGETQYF	TGCGCCAGCAGCTTGGAGGGCAGGGGAGAGACCCAGTACTTC
-	TRBV4-1	-	TRBJ2-2	CASSQGRQTNTGELFF	TGCGCCAGCAGCCAAGGGCGACAGACGAACACCGGGGAGCTGTTTTTT
TRBD2	TRBV29-1	-	TRBJ2-3	CSVGLAGGSDTQYF	TGCAGCGTTGGGCTAGCGGGAGGATCAGATACGCAGTATTTT
TRBD2	TRBV4-2	-	TRBJ2-7	CASSPLAGVWEQYF	TGTGCCAGCAGCCCTTTAGCGGGAGTGTGGGAGCAGTACTTC
-	TRBV2	once	TRBJ1-2	CASSVSENNYGYTF	TGTGCCAGCAGTGTTAGCGAAAATAACTATGGCTACACCTTC
TRBD2	TRBV10-2	-	TRBJ2-3	CASKRDLAGSYPSTDTQYF	TGCGCCAGCAAGAGGGATCTAGCGGGATCGTATCCTAGCACAGATACGCAGTATTTT
-	TRBV25-1	-	TRBJ2-1	CASRDRSYNEQFF	TGTGCCAGTAGAGACAGGTCATACAATGAGCAGTTCTTC
-	TRBV2	-	TRBJ2-7	CASSGRWEEQYF	TGTGCCAGCAGCGGGAGATGGGAAGAGCAGTACTTC
-	TRBV10-3	-	TRBJ2-7	CAIGGSAYEQYF	TGTGCCATCGGCGGTTCCGCCTACGAGCAGTACTTC
TRBD2	TRBV5-1	-	TRBJ2-7	CASSHISGRSYEQYF	TGCGCCAGCAGCCACATTAGCGGGAGGAGCTACGAGCAGTACTTC
-	TRBV10-2	-	TRBJ1-5	CASSEYTGQPQHF	TGCGCCAGCAGTGAGTATACAGGTCAGCCCCAGCATTTT
TRBD1	TRBV27	-	TRBJ2-7	CASSTGAPYEQYF	TGTGCCAGCAGCACAGGGGCCCCCTACGAGCAGTACTTC
-	TRBV9	-	TRBJ2-1	CASSVGEGGSYNEQFF	TGTGCCAGCAGCGTAGGGGAGGGGGGGAGCTACAATGAGCAGTTCTTC
-	TRBV2	-	TRBJ2-2	CASSDETGELFF	TGTGCCAGCAGTGACGAGACCGGGGAGCTGTTTTTT